What follows are 20 T cell receptor beta chains derived from one specimen sequenced in a study of long-term antiretroviral therapy in people with HIV. At the survey level, the v3.0 immunoSEQ assay was run. TCRdb's copy holds only in-frame clones and misses some; the assay was immunoSEQ multiplex PCR. The table shows fewer than 45,000 clones, with around three quarters occurring only once. Sequences were derived from unsorted PBMCs, sampled 3.4 years after starting antiretroviral therapy. The receptor source for this set is a man younger than 40 with HIV.

This clone was picked up one time. Other DNA sequences in this specimen translate into the identical CDR3. The chain has TRBV5-1 and TRBJ2-5; weak D call: TRBD1 (5 bases). The CDR3 is 14 residues long. V was trimmed by 0 bases and J by 2 bases, leaving 8 bases between them. The germline gives CDR1 SGHRS, CDR2 YFSETQ. CDR3 bases: TGCGCCAGCAGCTTGGGGGGCAGTCAAGAGACCCAGTACTTC. As protein: CASSLGGSQETQYF.

This chain links TRBV18 with TRBJ2-5, with D tentatively TRBD2 (5 bases). The germline gives CDR1 KGHSH, CDR2 LQKENI. The CDR3 contains 13 residues. V lost 1 base and J lost 7, with 10 bases in between. The CDR3 DNA sequence: TGTGCCAGCTCACCACGGAGGTCGAGGACCCAGTACTTC. Amino acid sequence: CASSPRRSRTQYF.

This sequence joins TRBV5-1 and TRBJ2-7; 9 bases fit TRBD2. J gave up 4 bases and V 0 bases, and 5 bases lay outside the gene matches. The CDR3 has 15 residues. Looked up from germline, CDR1 is SGHRS and CDR2 is YFSETQ. The CDR3 sequence is CASSLGLAGFYEQYF. In DNA form, the CDR3 reads TGCGCCAGCAGCTTGGGGCTAGCGGGATTTTACGAGCAGTACTTC. Full variable domain (rest looked up from reference TRBV5-1 and TRBJ2-7): KAGVTQTPRYLIKTRGQQVTLSCSPISGHRSVSWYQQTPGQGLQFLFEYFSETQRNKGNFPGRFSGRQFSNSRSEMNVSTLELGDSALYLCASSLGLAGFYEQYFGPGTRLTVT.

A few counts support this clone. The chain combines TRBV28 with TRBJ2-7; D gene uncertain. The CDR3 has 11 amino acids. The germline CDR1 and CDR2 sequences are MDHEN and SYDVKM. V gave up 3 bases and J gave up 6 bases, with 6 bases separating them. The CDR3 loop is CASSLAVEQYF. DNA for the CDR3: TGTGCCAGCAGTTTGGCCGTCGAGCAGTACTTC.

The chain recombines TRBV18 with TRBJ2-3; D is perhaps TRBD1 (6 bases). Germline values: CDR1 KGHSH, CDR2 LQKENI. The CDR3 is made up of 13 amino acids. Trimming took off 3 bases at V and 6 bases at J, with 10 bases between the two ends. CDR3 nucleotide sequence: TGTGCCAGCTCACCTTCAGGGGTGGATACGCAGTATTTT. Protein: CASSPSGVDTQYF. Together with reference TRBV18 and TRBJ2-3, the CDR3 gives the full variable domain: NAGVMQNPRHLVRRRGQEARLRCSPMKGHSHVYWYRQLPEEGLKFMVYLQKENIIDESGMPKERFSAEFPKEGPSILRIQQVVRGDSAAYFCASSPSGVDTQYFGPGTRLTVL.

V and J are TRBV5-4 and TRBJ2-1; weak D call: TRBD1 (5 bases). Trimming shortened V by 4 bases and J by 10 bases, and 15 bases separated the two germline ends. Germline V CDR1 and CDR2: SGHNT, YYREEE (reference sequence). The CDR3 length is 13 residues. DNA for the CDR3: TGTGCCAGCAGCATAACCGAAAGGGGCGAGCAGTTCTTC. Protein: CASSITERGEQFF.

The genes are TRBV21-1 and TRBJ2-7. TRBV21-1 is marked as a pseudogene. The CDR3 is made up of 15 amino acids. CDR3 DNA: TGTGCCAGCAGCGGCCGGGACGGACGATCCTACGAGCAGTACTTC. Translating gives CASSGRDGRSYEQYF.

The chain links TRBV29-1 to TRBJ2-7; 10 nucleotides line up with TRBD2. V was clipped by 5 bases and J by 9 bases; unmatched bases: 7. There are 12 residues in the CDR3. The germline V gene has CDR1 SQVTM and CDR2 ANQGSEA. As DNA, the CDR3 is TGCAGCGTTAGGCTAGCGGGAGTTGTGCAGTACTTC. It encodes CSVRLAGVVQYF.

This sequence joins TRBV7-9 and TRBJ2-7; D unclear. The ends were cut back, 5 bases at V and 3 bases at J, with 11 bases in the middle. The CDR3 has 13 residues. The germline gives CDR1 SEHNR, CDR2 FQNEAQ (reference sequence). The CDR3 sequence is CASSNPGRYEQYF. The DNA for the CDR3 is TGTGCCAGCAGCAACCCCGGCCGCTACGAGCAGTACTTC. Complete variable domain (other parts from reference TRBV7-9 and TRBJ2-7): DTGVSQNPRHKITKRGQNVTFRCDPISEHNRLYWYRQTLGQGPEFLTYFQNEAQLEKSRLLSDRFSAERPKGSFSTLEIQRTEQGDSAMYLCASSNPGRYEQYFGPGTRLTVT.

This clone showed up just once. The V gene is TRBV7-3, the J gene TRBJ2-2, with 10 positions matching TRBD1. This CDR3 contains 19 residues. V lost 2 bases, J lost 7 bases, and 16 bases stayed unmatched. CDR1 and CDR2 (germline): SGHTA, FQGTGA. The CDR3 nucleotides are TGTGCCAGCAGCTTATTCGGGGGATCGACAGGGGGCGCCGGCGGGGAGCTGTTTTTT. Protein: CASSLFGGSTGGAGGELFF. Filled out from reference TRBV7-3 and TRBJ2-2, the complete variable domain reads GAGVSQTPSNKVTEKGKYVELRCDPISGHTALYWYRQSLGQGPEFLIYFQGTGAADDSGLPNDRFFAVRPEGSVSTLKIQRTERGDSAVYLCASSLFGGSTGGAGGELFFGEGSRLTVL.

The chain is built from TRBV19 and TRBJ2-7, with TRBD1 matching over 8 bases. After removal of 6 bases from V and 4 bases from J, the junction contained 11 bases not matched to a gene. This CDR3 has 15 residues. CDR1 LNHDA and CDR2 SQIVND come from the germline V gene (reference sequence). The CDR3 is CASSRGQGGSYEQYF. As DNA, the CDR3 is TGTGCCAGTAGCCGCGGACAGGGTGGTTCATACGAGCAGTACTTC.

The chain has TRBV11-3 and TRBJ2-1; unclear D gene. The CDR3 runs 13 residues. Looked up from germline, CDR1 is SGHNT and CDR2 is YENEEA. Deletions cut 0 bases from V and 6 bases from J, with 6 bases between. CDR3 region: CASSLESLNEQFF. DNA for the CDR3: TGTGCCAGCAGCTTAGAGAGTCTCAATGAGCAGTTCTTC. The full variable domain, completed using reference TRBV11-3 and TRBJ2-1, is EAGVVQSPRYKIIEKKQPVAFWCNPISGHNTLYWYLQNLGQGPELLIRYENEEAVDDSQLPKDRFSAERLKGVDSTLKIQPAELGDSAVYLCASSLESLNEQFFGPGTRLTVL.

The chain combines TRBV10-1 with TRBJ1-2; D ambiguous. The CDR3 has 14 residues. Trimming pared 7 bases from V and 4 bases from J, leaving 16 bases between. Germline V gives CDR1 WNHNN, CDR2 SYGVQD (reference sequence). CDR3 sequence reads: CASNGQQCPYGYTF. CDR3 DNA sequence: TGCGCCAGCAACGGTCAACAATGTCCCTATGGCTACACCTTC.

The chain couples TRBV27 to TRBJ2-1, with 7 bases lining up with TRBD2. CDR1 is MNHEY and CDR2 is SMNVEV in the germline V gene (reference sequence). This CDR3 region has 18 residues. Germline trimming cut 3 bases from V and 1 base from J; bases unmatched to any gene: 12. The CDR3 here is CASSLLGGLAESYNEQFF. CDR3 in DNA: TGTGCCAGCAGTTTGTTGGGCGGGCTAGCGGAATCCTACAATGAGCAGTTCTTC.

This chain connects TRBV19 to TRBJ2-1, with 9 bases aligning to TRBD2. Germline V gene lookup returns CDR1 LNHDA and CDR2 SQIVND (reference sequence). This CDR3 spans 15 amino acids. J was trimmed by 3 bases and V by 3 bases; bases with no gene match: 3. CDR3 DNA: TGTGCCAGTAGTATGGGTAGCGGGAGCTACAATGAGCAGTTCTTC. It encodes CASSMGSGSYNEQFF. The complete variable domain, with remaining parts taken from reference TRBV19 and TRBJ2-1, reads DGGITQSPKYLFRKEGQNVTLSCEQNLNHDAMYWYRQDPGQGLRLIYYSQIVNDFQKGDIAEGYSVSREKKESFPLTVTSAQKNPTAFYLCASSMGSGSYNEQFFGPGTRLTVL.

The genes are TRBV11-2 and TRBJ2-3, with 12 nucleotides matching TRBD2. Germline V gene data show CDR1 as SGHAT and CDR2 as FQNNGV. This CDR3 region has 15 residues. The V segment lost 4 bases and the J segment 4 bases; nucleotides outside the gene matches: 3. In nucleotides, the CDR3 is TGTGCCAGCAGCTCTCTAGCGGGAGGGGCAGATACGCAGTATTTT. It translates to CASSSLAGGADTQYF.

The chain is built from TRBV4-3 and TRBJ2-7, with D hard to call. The CDR3 runs to 14 residues. Trimming shortened V by 1 base and J by 0 bases, and 7 bases separated the two germline ends. Germline V gene data show CDR1 as LGHNA and CDR2 as YSLEER. In DNA form, the CDR3 reads TGCGCCAGCAGCCAAGCTGTGAGCTCCTACGAGCAGTACTTC. It codes for CASSQAVSSYEQYF.

There are a few counts of this clone. The chain couples TRBV7-9 to TRBJ1-2; D is perhaps TRBD1 (6 bases). The CDR3 loop spans 13 amino acids. V gave up 11 bases and J gave up 5 bases, with 18 bases separating them. CDR1 is SEHNR and CDR2 is FQNEAQ in the germline V gene (reference sequence). The CDR3 reads CASVEGGHYGYTF. CDR3 bases: TGTGCCTCAGTAGAGGGGGGCCATTATGGCTACACCTTC.

The J gene is TRBJ1-4, the V gene TRBV19, with D possibly matching TRBD1 (6 bases). The CDR3 has 14 amino acids. The germline V and J ends were trimmed by 3 bases and 7 bases, with 12 bases remaining between them. Germline assignment: CDR1 LNHDA and CDR2 SQIVND (reference sequence). CDR3 region: CASSIQGPSEKLFF. The CDR3 coding sequence is TGTGCCAGTAGTATTCAGGGGCCCTCTGAAAAACTGTTTTTT. The complete variable domain, with remaining parts taken from reference TRBV19 and TRBJ1-4, reads DGGITQSPKYLFRKEGQNVTLSCEQNLNHDAMYWYRQDPGQGLRLIYYSQIVNDFQKGDIAEGYSVSREKKESFPLTVTSAQKNPTAFYLCASSIQGPSEKLFFGSGTQLSVL.

The J gene is TRBJ2-7, the V gene TRBV19; 8 positions agree with TRBD1. V was clipped by 4 bases and J by 2 bases; unmatched bases: 4. Germline-derived CDR1 and CDR2 are LNHDA and SQIVND (reference sequence). The CDR3 is 14 residues long. CDR3 in DNA: TGTGCCAGTAGTACCGGACAGGGCGCCTACGAGCAGTACTTC. As protein: CASSTGQGAYEQYF.